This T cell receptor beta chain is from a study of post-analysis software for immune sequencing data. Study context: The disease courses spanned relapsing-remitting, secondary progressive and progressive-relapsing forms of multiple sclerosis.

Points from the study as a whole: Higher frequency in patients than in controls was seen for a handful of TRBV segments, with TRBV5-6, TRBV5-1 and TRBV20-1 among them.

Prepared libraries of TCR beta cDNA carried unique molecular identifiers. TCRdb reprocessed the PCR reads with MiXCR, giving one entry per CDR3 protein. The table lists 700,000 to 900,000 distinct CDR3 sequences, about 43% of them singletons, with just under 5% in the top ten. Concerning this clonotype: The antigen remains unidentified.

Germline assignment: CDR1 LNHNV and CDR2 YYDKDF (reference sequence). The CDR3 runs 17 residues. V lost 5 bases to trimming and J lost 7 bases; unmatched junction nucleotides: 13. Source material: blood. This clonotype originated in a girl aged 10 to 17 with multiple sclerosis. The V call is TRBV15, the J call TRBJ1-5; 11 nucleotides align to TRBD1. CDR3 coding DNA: TGTGCCACCAGCCGACTAGAGGGGACAGGGGGTTTGCAGCCCCAGCATTTT. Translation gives CATSRLEGTGGLQPQHF.